This TCR beta chain was found in a study of shared clonotypes between healthy human individuals. Findings and caveats of the study: The study drew on few donors, limiting represented genetic and exposure-history diversity. Tissues were not sampled, only blood, and their repertoires likely differ.

Note on this clone: Its specificity is unknown.

The V end was cut by 1 base, the J end by 7 bases, with 17 bases between. Germline CDR1 and CDR2: MGHRA and YSYEKL. The CDR3 is 16 residues long. Once extracted for a subset, genomic DNA was divided evenly among several immunoSEQ plates. Clones were sequenced by immunoSEQ multiplex PCR, and TCRdb holds only the in-frame ones, with some missing. The profile shows 450,000 to 600,000 clones, about four fifths of them singletons. The TCR sequence derives from a woman between 40 and 50 years old in good health. Some clones in this sample may be carry-over from other donors' samples. The rearrangement links TRBV4-1 to TRBJ1-5; the D gene is possibly TRBD1 (6 bases). Sequenced input: PBMCs. CDR3 DNA sequence: TGCGCCAGCAGCCAAGGTGGGGGGGCCCAGGGCCAGCCCCAGCATTTT. Translation gives CASSQGGGAQGQPQHF.